One and the same sample provided the 7 T cell receptor beta chains below, sequenced in a study of blood T cell repertoires in COVID-19. The assay was immunoSEQ multiplex PCR, and TCRdb's table has in-frame clones only and misses some. The sample lists some 220,000 clones, 80% occurring once. The sequenced sample consisted of peripheral blood. The origin of the receptors is a human donor in a cohort sampled during active COVID-19.

The chain links TRBV3-1 (or the pseudogene TRBV3-2) to TRBJ1-1, with 10 bases that match TRBD1. This CDR3 region has 14 residues. Germline values: CDR1 LGHDT, CDR2 YNNKEL (reference sequence). Trimming at V came to 5 bases and at J to 4 bases, leaving 4 bases not matched to a gene. CDR3 DNA sequence: TGTGCCAGCAGCGGACGGACAGGGGGCACTGAAGCTTTCTTT. Translation gives CASSGRTGGTEAFF.

V and J are TRBV18 and TRBJ1-4; 9 bases are shared with TRBD1. The CDR3 covers 14 residues. V shed 6 bases and J 5 bases; nucleotides not matched to a gene: 4. Germline V lookup: CDR1 KGHSH, CDR2 LQKENI. Here the CDR3 reads CASSPDRGNEKLFF. The CDR3 DNA reads as TGTGCCAGCTCGCCAGACAGGGGGAATGAAAAACTGTTTTTT.

The V and J genes are TRBV3-1 (or the pseudogene TRBV3-2) and TRBJ1-4, with D perhaps TRBD1 (5 bases). CDR3 length equals 17 residues. CDR1 and CDR2 (germline): LGHDT, YNNKEL (reference sequence). V was clipped by 0 bases and J by 8 bases, with 19 bases between them. CDR3 sequence: CASSQDRPRDGGEKLFF. CDR3 in DNA: TGTGCCAGCAGCCAAGACCGCCCCCGGGACGGAGGGGAAAAACTGTTTTTT.

V is TRBV4-3 and J is TRBJ2-7, with 7 bases lining up with TRBD1. This CDR3 contains 13 residues. Germline assignment: CDR1 LGHNA and CDR2 YSLEER. V lost 4 bases to trimming and J lost 9 bases; unmatched junction nucleotides: 9. This CDR3 is CASSRGQTDRQYF. The CDR3 nucleotides read TGCGCCAGCAGCCGGGGACAGACGGACAGGCAGTACTTC.

The genes are TRBV5-6 and TRBJ1-1; the D is unclear. Germline values: CDR1 SGHDT, CDR2 YYEEEE. The CDR3 has 16 amino acids. The V gene lost 1 base and the J gene lost 4 bases, with 17 bases spanning the gap. For the CDR3, the DNA is TGTGCCAGCAGCTTGATGTATGGGAATCGGGGCACTGAAGCTTTCTTT. Protein product: CASSLMYGNRGTEAFF. Variable domain in full (rest from reference TRBV5-6 and TRBJ1-1): DAGVTQSPTHLIKTRGQQVTLRCSPKSGHDTVSWYQQALGQGPQFIFQYYEEEERQRGNFPDRFSGHQFPNYSSELNVNALLLGDSALYLCASSLMYGNRGTEAFFGQGTRLTVV.

The gene calls are TRBV9 and TRBJ1-2; D is perhaps TRBD1 (6 bases). The germline V and J ends were trimmed by 4 bases and 10 bases, with 14 bases remaining between them. Germline V gives CDR1 SGDLS, CDR2 YYNGEE. The CDR3 loop spans 12 amino acids. CDR3 coding DNA: TGTGCCAGCAGCCCAACAGGGTACGTCTACACCTTC. Translation: CASSPTGYVYTF.

The rearrangement joins TRBV7-2 to TRBJ2-1, with D possibly being TRBD2 (7 bases). Germline CDR1 reads SGHTA; CDR2 reads FQGNSA. This CDR3 is 16 amino acids long. V shed 0 bases and J shed 7 bases, with 16 bases lying between them. In nucleotides, the CDR3 is TGTGCCAGCAGCTTAGCGGGGGGGCTTTCTAAGAATGAGCAGTTCTTC. Its translation: CASSLAGGLSKNEQFF. Based on the CDR3 plus reference TRBV7-2 and TRBJ2-1, the full variable domain is GAGVSQSPSNKVTEKGKDVELRCDPISGHTALYWYRQSLGQGLEFLIYFQGNSAPDKSGLPSDRFSAERTGGSVSTLTIQRTQQEDSAVYLCASSLAGGLSKNEQFFGPGTRLTVL.